This TCR beta chain derives from a study of cytomegalovirus exposure and HLA in healthy donors (dated by TCRdb to the late 2010s). Notes on the research overall: An earlier analysis of roughly 630 of the donors reported more than 250 Gb of sequence data and roughly 100 million unique TCR beta sequences from 150 million to 200 million T cells. An early release covering just under 650 HLA-typed donors comprised about 320 gigabases of sequencing data and some 79 million unique TCR sequences. Of the 350 to 400 genotyped donors, over 65% fell in the genetic ancestry cluster associated with self-reported Caucasian donors. The aim of the study was to test whether cataloging public T cell receptors could identify signatures of past pathogen exposure. The T cell repertoires of several hundred subjects were profiled by immunosequencing and related to cytomegalovirus serostatus. Besides the first cohort of hundreds of subjects, a separate validation cohort made up of roughly 130 different subjects was used. To predict cytomegalovirus infection status, the study combined high-throughput TCR immunosequencing, statistical association of individual TCRs with disease status, and machine learning. In a later analysis, previously published TCR beta repertoires from hundreds of donors were re-analyzed and high-resolution HLA genotyping was added so that TCR occurrence patterns could be studied. Rather than drawing on any new phenotypic data, the later analysis identified candidate immune exposures from TCR beta sequences and the way those sequences occurred across donors. In an earlier analysis of 587 of the donors, high-throughput TCR beta sequencing was used to judge whether each TCR beta V gene segment behaved as functional or pseudogenic. Donor age, sex, ethnicity and CMV serostatus were collected together with the repertoire data. In a later genetic analysis, genome-wide SNP genotypes for about three fifths of the roughly 670 donors were used, and that subset was treated as a discovery cohort. All discovery cohort repertoires had been generated using a single sequencing platform. HLA typing included class I and class II loci at four-digit resolution. The number of typed donors differed by locus: 629-630 for A, B, C, DRB1 and DQB1; approximately 520 for DQA1; about 600 for DPA1; and around 450 for DPB1. Five DR-DQ haplotypes were treated as single units for association and clustering because of strong linkage in the cohort. Among about 410 genotyped donors of the cohort, an average of approximately 220,000 unique TCR beta nucleotide sequences was sequenced per donor, of which approximately 18% were non-productive. Study-level results and caveats: The presence/absence analyses assumed that sequencing depth was roughly uniform across donors, and that assumption may not be true. According to a later analysis, TCR association rates differed among HLA loci, with DRB1 alleles showing the most associated TCRs and HLA-C alleles showing the fewest. A few of the identified cytomegalovirus-associated TCR beta chains were confirmed in vitro to be specific for cytomegalovirus antigens. At a false discovery rate of 0.05, a later analysis linked some 18,000 TCR beta sequences to specific HLA alleles. The authors suggested that the approach could potentially be generalized to other disease states and immunological phenotypes. For the cohort, immune exposure information was limited to CMV serostatus. According to a later analysis, most CMV-associated TCR beta chains appeared to be HLA-restricted, and the HLA associations seemed to be driven largely by CMV exposure. A total of fewer than 200 TCR beta chains were listed by the study as associated with cytomegalovirus. A further reported finding was that TCR beta sequences accurately predicted the HLA-A and HLA-B alleles for most subjects in the first cohort. Because counts were too low, about 15 rarely observed V segments, including chromosome 9 orphons, were left out of the earlier analysis of some 600 of the donors. Because some donors lacked HLA typing at each locus, the association tests relied only on the typed subset. In a later analysis, several top co-occurrence clusters were reported to appear linked to parvovirus B19, influenza, CMV and Epstein-Barr virus. In an earlier analysis of 587 of the donors, most TCR beta V segments were observed in productive rearrangements about 87% or about 30% of the time, broadly matching IMGT annotations. A later genetic analysis associated a missense DCLRE1C variant with V-gene and J-gene trimming of TCR beta chains, and an independent cohort replicated the association. Correlated functional status among segregating V segments might reflect linkage disequilibrium, but an unknown experimental factor could not be ruled out. In both the original and validation cohorts, the classifier was reported to diagnose cytomegalovirus status with high specificity and sensitivity. A later genetic analysis reported fewer N-insertions in productive TCRs among donors in an Asian-associated ancestry cluster than the approximately 670-donor mean. Assigning TCR associations to individual alleles was difficult when HLA alleles, especially DR and DQ, strongly co-occurred. While some public TCRs were present in many individuals, most TCR sequences turned up only very rarely across donors. Only TCR beta chains were sequenced in this cohort, and the absence of alpha or paired-chain data limited detectable features. In a later analysis, HLA-associated TCR beta chains were found to be more clonally expanded and to have lower generation probabilities than equally common non-associated chains. A group of highly shared sequence variants was considered likely to be a technical artifact of the sequencing pipeline.

Libraries were prepared through the immunoSEQ multiplex PCR assay. For the multiplex PCR, a mixture combining 60 forward primers for TCR Vbeta segments and 13 reverse primers for TCR Jbeta segments was used. Amplification of the CDR3 region of rearranged TCR beta genes was performed with a multiplex PCR assay on genomic DNA. The Illumina HiSeq System was used to sequence the amplified TCR beta libraries as 87-base-pair reads. Processing in the source paper ran as follows. A later analysis counted tens of millions of unique TCR beta chains across the 650 to 800 repertoires, and approximately 11 million of these chains were shared by at least two donors. A nearest-neighbor algorithm error-corrected the raw reads and collapsed the reads into unique sequences, merging closely related sequences to remove PCR and sequencing errors. V, D and J gene segments were assigned by aligning CDR3 sequences to IMGT reference sequences. Each retained sequence needed at least a six-nucleotide match to both a V gene segment and a J gene segment. A rearrangement was called productive if the CDR3 had no stop codons and remained in frame with V and J, and every other rearrangement was called non-productive. CDR3 was defined by IMGT convention, running from the second conserved V-encoded cysteine to the conserved J-encoded phenylalanine. The earlier analysis of 450 to 750 of the donors excluded any sequence lacking an unambiguous match to a single V gene segment. In an earlier analysis of several hundred of the donors, V segments were called functional above 56.7% productive rearrangements and were called segregating when the between-donor standard deviation exceeded 5%. A statistical classification framework was developed to diagnose cytomegalovirus status using the catalog of TCR beta chain sequences. In a later analysis, TCR nucleotide sequences were compared against IMGT/GENE-DB human TR gene sequences so that V and J genes could be assigned. Using the TCRdist pipeline, a later analysis assigned CDR3 sequences along with most-parsimonious VDJ recombination scenarios. In a later analysis, every TCR beta chain was defined by the combination of its CDR3 amino acid sequence and its V-gene family, and reads without a unique V-gene family were dropped. As a way to deal with suspected cross-contamination and a sequencing artifact, a later analysis dropped nearly 600 nucleotide sequences that were highly shared and had low generation probability. In a later analysis, a clonal expansion index was calculated for each public chain from normalized within-repertoire ranks of inferred template counts. Generation probabilities in a later analysis came from a VDJ recombination model fitted to out-of-frame rearrangements, and those results were checked against IGoR. In a later analysis, hypergeometric tests were used to score TCR-TCR, TCR-HLA and TCR-CMV co-occurrence, with a repertoire-size bias correction applied to TCR pairs. In a later analysis, false discovery rates were estimated by permuting HLA or CMV assignments 20 times. In a later analysis, co-occurring TCRs were grouped using DBSCAN, with TCRdist sequence similarity added in when clustering inside HLA-allele-positive subsets. Repertoires with fewer than 30,000 or more than 120,000 public chains, plus five repertoires with anomalous nucleotide sharing, were excluded from co-occurrence clustering. Here the immuneACCESS table is served through TCRdb, limited to in-frame sequences with V and J called. Missing clones are a known gap in these copies; in checked studies unresolved V genes cover under half, and the rest lacks a known reason. Clone size and the V and J calls come from that table; the DNA yielded D and trimming. Across this sample there are approximately 140,000 clones, with approximately 80% seen only once. Of the sample, roughly 4.6% falls within the top ten clones.

In total, 630 or so healthy bone marrow donors made up the cohort. At the time of sampling, every cohort member was nominally healthy, though immune exposures that went unrecorded were likely present. The donor was CMV seronegative and was included in the group of 352 seronegative cohort members. A peripheral blood sample was provided by each donor, and peripheral blood mononuclear cells were used for TCR beta sequencing. Genomic DNA extraction from the blood cell samples was performed with the Qiagen DNeasy Blood Extraction Kit. Details on this clone: Its cognate antigen has yet to be identified. No per-base quality is available; no much larger clone lies one base away.

This TCR came from a woman aged 45-65 years in good health and CMV-seronegative. The sample comprised PBMCs.

The CDR3 protein sequence reads: CASSQEGQYKGGYTF. The DNA reads as follows: TGCGCCAGCAGCCAAGAAGGACAGTATAAGGGTGGCTACACCTTC. The receptor chain draws on TRBV4-3 and TRBJ1-2; TRBD1 is a possible D gene, resting on 6 matching bases. From cysteine to phenylalanine, the CDR3 is 15 amino acids long. CDR3 DNA is the only sequence kept; it has 45 bases, read in frame from the first base. As encoded in the germline V gene, CDR1 is LGHNA while CDR2 is YSLEER. The trim is 0 bases for V and 7 bases for J, with a gap of 15 bases between the germline ends.